This passage covers 9 T cell receptor beta chains from one sample sequenced in a study of T cell changes during pregnancy in multiple sclerosis (dated by TCRdb to about 2019). The method behind the library was the immunoSEQ multiplex PCR assay. What TCRdb holds here is the immuneACCESS table cut down to in-frame rearrangements. Part of the clones is not present; checked against another copy, under half of the missing clones reflect an unresolved V gene, and the others are unexplained. Within this sample are 65,000 to 85,000 clones, with roughly 90% of them counted one time only. Of the sample, approximately 1.4% is held by the ten largest clones. Sequences were derived from peripheral blood, sampled in the second trimester of pregnancy. These receptors were collected from a female donor with multiple sclerosis, enrolled in a pregnancy study.

The CDR3 DNA is TGTGCCAGCAGCTTAAGATCCGGGACAGGAGAGTACGAGCAGTACTTC. It yields the protein CASSLRSGTGEYEQYF. This chain connects TRBV7-3 to TRBJ2-7, with 8 bases identical to TRBD1. After removal of 1 base from V and 4 bases from J, the junction contained 9 bases not matched to a gene. Germline CDR1 SGHTA, CDR2 FQGTGA. This CDR3 spans 16 amino acids.

This sequence joins TRBV7-2 and TRBJ2-1; no clear D gene. Germline V gene lookup returns CDR1 SGHTA and CDR2 FQGNSA. The CDR3 loop spans 14 amino acids. The V end was cut by 6 bases, the J end by 7 bases, with 16 bases between. CDR3 DNA sequence: TGTGCCAGCAGTTCTACGTCTGAGAGGAATGAGCAGTTCTTC. It yields the protein CASSSTSERNEQFF. The full variable domain, with the rest looked up from reference TRBV7-2 and TRBJ2-1, is GAGVSQSPSNKVTEKGKDVELRCDPISGHTALYWYRQSLGQGLEFLIYFQGNSAPDKSGLPSDRFSAERTGGSVSTLTIQRTQQEDSAVYLCASSSTSERNEQFFGPGTRLTVL.

The chain is built from TRBV5-6 and TRBJ1-5, with D perhaps TRBD1 (5 bases). V dropped 2 bases and J dropped 4 bases, with 7 bases sitting between them. This CDR3 has 13 residues. The germline V gene has CDR1 SGHDT and CDR2 YYEEEE. The CDR3 region is CASSFGGNQPQHF. The CDR3 DNA is TGTGCCAGCAGCTTCGGGGGAAATCAGCCCCAGCATTTT.

V and J are TRBV4-3 and TRBJ1-4; 9 positions agree with TRBD1. The trim removed 4 bases at V and 4 bases at J, leaving 10 bases unmatched. The CDR3 extends over 17 amino acids. Per the germline V gene, CDR1 is LGHNA and CDR2 is YSLEER. CDR3 amino acids: CASSRDRERLVNEKLFF. DNA for the CDR3: TGCGCCAGCAGCCGGGACAGGGAGAGGCTCGTTAATGAAAAACTGTTTTTT.

CDR3 bases: TGTGCCAGCAGTAAAAATCCAGGGATCGCTGAAGCTTTCTTT. Amino acids: CASSKNPGIAEAFF. This chain links TRBV25-1 with TRBJ1-1, with D possibly TRBD1 on 5 matching bases. V was trimmed by 5 bases and J by 6 bases, leaving 16 bases between them. Germline V gives CDR1 MGHDK, CDR2 SYGVNS. The CDR3 is 14 residues long.

J is TRBJ1-4 and V is TRBV30, with 8 positions matching TRBD1. The CDR3 is 15 residues long. J gave up 8 bases and V 1 base, and 9 bases lay outside the gene matches. Germline CDR1 GTSNPN, CDR2 SVGIG (reference sequence). This CDR3 is CAWSGGQAPGEKLFF. The CDR3 DNA reads TGTGCCTGGAGTGGGGGACAGGCTCCGGGAGAAAAACTGTTTTTT.

The V gene is TRBV5-5, the J gene TRBJ1-2; D might be TRBD1 (5 bases). Germline V CDR1 and CDR2: SGHKS, YYEKEE (reference sequence). This CDR3 contains 12 residues. V was trimmed by 2 bases and J by 5 bases, leaving 7 bases between them. In DNA form, the CDR3 reads TGTGCCAGCAGCTTCCAGGGATATGGCTACACCTTC. Translated, it gives CASSFQGYGYTF.

The chain links TRBV19 to TRBJ1-2; D remains unclear. The germline V gene encodes CDR1 LNHDA and CDR2 SQIVND (reference sequence). Trimming removed 3 bases at V and 4 bases at J, with 9 bases between. This CDR3 region has 13 residues. The CDR3 protein is CASSIQQSYGYTF. CDR3 nucleotides: TGTGCCAGTAGTATCCAACAATCCTATGGCTACACCTTC. Full variable domain (remainder filled in from reference TRBV19 and TRBJ1-2): DGGITQSPKYLFRKEGQNVTLSCEQNLNHDAMYWYRQDPGQGLRLIYYSQIVNDFQKGDIAEGYSVSREKKESFPLTVTSAQKNPTAFYLCASSIQQSYGYTFGSGTRLTVV.

The J gene is TRBJ2-2, the V gene TRBV5-8, with 12 bases fitting TRBD2. The CDR3 has 17 residues. Unmatched junction bases numbered 4, after V lost 3 bases and J lost 1 base. Germline loops: CDR1 SGHTS, CDR2 YDEGEE. CDR3 nucleotides: TGTGCCAGCAGCTGGTCGACTAGCGGGGGGAACACCGGGGAGCTGTTTTTT. Amino acid sequence: CASSWSTSGGNTGELFF.